This is a list of T cell receptor beta chains from one sample in a study of T cells in Graves' hyperthyroidism and ophthalmopathy. MiXCR, applied by TCRdb to the multiplex PCR reads, yields one record per CDR3 protein. Seen here are 500,000 to 800,000 distinct CDR3 sequences, 45% observed once, and the top ten hold approximately 7.2%. The sequenced sample was peripheral blood or thyroid tissue (not recorded which). The receptors originated from an adult man with Graves' disease, either hyperthyroidism or ophthalmopathy (not recorded which). CDR3s include the opening cysteine and the closing phenylalanine or tryptophan. D genes are given only for firm matches. Rows give clone size only sometimes, using once, few, many, or a class for an expanded clone.

>NA|TRBJ1-2|TRBV15|many|14
CATSRGAQNYGYTF
TGTGCCACCAGCAGAGGGGCCCAGAACTATGGCTACACCTTC
>NA|TRBJ1-2|TRBV20-1|NA|14
CSARVTGSNNGYTF
TGCAGTGCTAGAGTGACAGGCTCTAATAATGGCTACACCTTC
>TRBD1|TRBJ1-5|TRBV11-1|NA|12
CAGTGRVQPQHF
TGTGCCGGGACAGGGAGGGTTCAGCCCCAGCATTTT
>NA|TRBJ1-3|TRBV11-2|few|14
CASSPGQRGNTIYF
TGTGCCAGCAGCCCCGGACAGCGAGGAAACACCATATATTTT
>TRBD1|TRBJ1-6|TRBV5-1|NA|15
CASSTPGQGSSPLHF
TGTGCCAGCAGCACCCCGGGACAGGGGAGTTCACCCCTCCACTTT
>NA|TRBJ1-1|TRBV20-1|NA|15
CSARDGAGMNTEAFF
TGCAGTGCTAGAGATGGGGCGGGGATGAACACTGAAGCTTTCTTT
>NA|TRBJ1-5|TRBV15|NA|15
CATSRDRLAGETQHF
TGTGCCACCAGCAGAGATAGACTAGCAGGGGAGACCCAGCATTTT
>NA|TRBJ1-1|TRBV7-2|NA|13
CASSLNRQSEAFF
TGTGCCAGCAGCTTAAACCGACAGTCCGAAGCTTTCTTT
>TRBD2|TRBJ2-7|TRBV7-9|few|17
CASSLGGTGLSPYEQYF
TGTGCCAGCAGCTTAGGGGGCACGGGACTAAGCCCCTACGAGCAGTACTTC
>NA|TRBJ1-6|TRBV29-1|NA|13
CSATGLASSPLHF
TGCAGCGCGACTGGCCTGGCCTCTTCGCCCCTCCACTTT
>NA|TRBJ1-6|TRBV10-3|NA|14
CASSERQINSPLHF
TGTGCCAGCAGCGAGAGACAGATAAATTCACCCCTCCACTTT
>NA|TRBJ2-1|TRBV7-6|once|14
CASSLQGSYNEQFF
TGTGCCAGCAGCCTACAGGGCTCCTACAATGAGCAGTTCTTC
>TRBD1|TRBJ1-1|TRBV29-1|many|12
CSVGQGRTEAFF
TGCAGCGTTGGACAGGGTAGGACTGAAGCTTTCTTT
>TRBD1|TRBJ2-5|TRBV7-3|NA|16
CASSLGRGPGRETQYF
TGTGCCAGCAGCTTGGGCAGGGGGCCGGGCCGGGAGACCCAGTACTTC
>TRBD1|TRBJ2-5|TRBV24-1|many|15
CATSDLEGARETQYF
TGTGCCACCAGTGATTTGGAGGGGGCCAGGGAGACCCAGTACTTC
>NA|TRBJ1-1|TRBV13|NA|14
CASSLNPQITEAFF
TGTGCCAGCAGTCTCAACCCCCAGATCACTGAAGCTTTCTTT
>TRBD2|TRBJ2-7|TRBV12-3/TRBV12-4|few|17
CASSQLGTSGSGHEQYF
TGTGCCAGCAGTCAACTCGGGACTAGCGGGAGTGGCCACGAGCAGTACTTC
>TRBD2|TRBJ2-7|TRBV19|NA|15
CASSIGTSGNNEQYF
TGTGCCAGTAGTATAGGGACTAGCGGGAACAACGAGCAGTACTTC
>TRBD1|TRBJ1-4|TRBV20-1|once|11
CSTGGNEKLFF
TGCAGTACAGGGGGTAATGAAAAACTGTTTTTT
>TRBD2|TRBJ2-7|TRBV24-1|NA|15
CATSDPTSGGDEQYF
TGTGCCACCAGTGACCCGACTAGCGGGGGCGACGAGCAGTACTTC
>TRBD1|TRBJ1-2|TRBV9|NA|16
CASSVRQGAWNYGYTF
TGTGCCAGCAGCGTCAGACAGGGGGCCTGGAACTATGGCTACACCTTC
>NA|TRBJ1-1|TRBV7-2|many|13
CASSLAQQTEAFF
TGTGCCAGCAGCTTAGCGCAGCAAACTGAAGCTTTCTTT
>NA|TRBJ1-1|TRBV7-9|NA|13
CASSFGAHAEAFF
TGTGCCAGCAGCTTCGGGGCGCACGCTGAAGCTTTCTTT
>TRBD1|TRBJ1-1|TRBV7-6|NA|14
CASSMKTGAPEAFF
TGTGCCAGCAGCATGAAGACAGGGGCCCCCGAAGCTTTCTTT
>NA|TRBJ2-5|TRBV7-2|few|20
CASSYPRMDSPKLLQETQYF
TGTGCCAGCAGTTACCCACGCATGGACAGCCCAAAACTCCTTCAAGAGACCCAGTACTTC
>NA|TRBJ2-5|TRBV9|NA|13
CASNQLGQETQYF
TGTGCCAGCAACCAATTGGGACAAGAGACCCAGTACTTC
>TRBD1|TRBJ2-7|TRBV7-4|few|13
CASSPGGHYEQYF
TGTGCCAGCTCACCAGGGGGACACTACGAGCAGTACTTC
>NA|TRBJ1-1|TRBV20-1|few|12
CSALQGDTEAFF
TGCAGTGCTCTTCAGGGAGACACTGAAGCTTTCTTT
>NA|TRBJ2-2|TRBV2|many|13
CASKVSSSGELFF
TGTGCCAGCAAAGTGTCTAGCTCCGGGGAGCTGTTTTTT
>TRBD1|TRBJ1-1|TRBV29-1|NA|12
CSGTGMNTEAFF
TGCAGCGGGACAGGGATGAACACTGAAGCTTTCTTT
>TRBD1|TRBJ1-1|TRBV5-8|NA|15
CASSLGGQGYSGAFF
TGTGCCAGCAGCTTGGGGGGACAGGGTTACAGTGGAGCTTTCTTT
>NA|TRBJ1-1|TRBV12-3/TRBV12-4|NA|12
CASSFINLRAFF
TGTGCCAGCAGTTTTATTAACCTACGGGCTTTCTTT
>NA|TRBJ1-1|TRBV7-9|NA|15
CASSRSGGLISEAFF
TGTGCCAGCAGCCGATCGGGGGGCCTAATATCTGAAGCTTTCTTT
>TRBD2|TRBJ2-7|TRBV20-1|few|16
CSARDRLGGSSYEQYF
TGCAGTGCTAGAGATCGTCTGGGCGGGAGCTCCTACGAGCAGTACTTC
>TRBD1|TRBJ1-1|TRBV10-3|NA|12
CAISRDRGGAFF
TGTGCCATCAGCAGAGACAGGGGGGGAGCTTTCTTT
>TRBD1|TRBJ1-1|TRBV14|few|14
CASSRLQGAAEAFF
TGTGCCAGCAGCCGGCTACAGGGGGCGGCTGAAGCTTTCTTT